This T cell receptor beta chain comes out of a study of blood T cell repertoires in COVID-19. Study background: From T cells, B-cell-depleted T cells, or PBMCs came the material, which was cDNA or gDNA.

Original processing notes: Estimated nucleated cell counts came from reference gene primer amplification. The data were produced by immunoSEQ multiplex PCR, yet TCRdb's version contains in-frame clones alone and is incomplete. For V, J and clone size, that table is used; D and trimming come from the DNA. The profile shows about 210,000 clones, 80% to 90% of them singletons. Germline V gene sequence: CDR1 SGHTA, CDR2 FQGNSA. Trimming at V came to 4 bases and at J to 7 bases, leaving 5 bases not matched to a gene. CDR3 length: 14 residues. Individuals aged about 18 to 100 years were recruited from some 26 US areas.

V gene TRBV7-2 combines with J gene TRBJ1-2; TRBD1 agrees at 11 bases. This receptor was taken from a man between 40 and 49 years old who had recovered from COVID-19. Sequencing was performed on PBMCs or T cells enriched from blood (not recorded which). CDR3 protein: CASSSGQGAGGYTF. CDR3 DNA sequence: TGTGCCAGCAGCTCCGGACAGGGGGCTGGTGGCTACACCTTC.